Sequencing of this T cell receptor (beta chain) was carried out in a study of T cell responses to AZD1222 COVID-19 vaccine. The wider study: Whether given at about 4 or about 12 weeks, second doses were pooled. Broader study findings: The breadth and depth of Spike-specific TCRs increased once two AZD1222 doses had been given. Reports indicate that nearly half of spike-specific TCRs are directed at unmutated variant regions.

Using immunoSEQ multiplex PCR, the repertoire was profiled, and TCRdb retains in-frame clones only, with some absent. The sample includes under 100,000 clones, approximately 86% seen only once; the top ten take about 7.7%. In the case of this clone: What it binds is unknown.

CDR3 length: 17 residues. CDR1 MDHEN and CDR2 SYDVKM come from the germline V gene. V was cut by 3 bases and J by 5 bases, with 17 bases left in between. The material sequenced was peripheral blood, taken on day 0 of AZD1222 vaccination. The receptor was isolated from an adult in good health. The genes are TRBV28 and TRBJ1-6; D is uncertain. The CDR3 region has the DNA TGTGCCAGCAGTTTGAACTTTCGTCAGGTGAATAATTCACCCCTCCACTTT. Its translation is CASSLNFRQVNNSPLHF.